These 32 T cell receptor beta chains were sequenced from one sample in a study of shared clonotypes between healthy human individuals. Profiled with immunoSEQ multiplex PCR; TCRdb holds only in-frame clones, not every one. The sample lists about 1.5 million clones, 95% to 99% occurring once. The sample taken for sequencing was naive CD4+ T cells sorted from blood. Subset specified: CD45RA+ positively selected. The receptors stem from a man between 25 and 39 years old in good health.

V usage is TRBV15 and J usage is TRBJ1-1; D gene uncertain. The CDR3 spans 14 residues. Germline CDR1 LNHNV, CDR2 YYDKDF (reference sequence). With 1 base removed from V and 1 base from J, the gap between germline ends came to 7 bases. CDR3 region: CATSRGDTNTEAFF. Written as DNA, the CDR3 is TGTGCCACCAGCAGAGGAGACACGAACACTGAAGCTTTCTTT.

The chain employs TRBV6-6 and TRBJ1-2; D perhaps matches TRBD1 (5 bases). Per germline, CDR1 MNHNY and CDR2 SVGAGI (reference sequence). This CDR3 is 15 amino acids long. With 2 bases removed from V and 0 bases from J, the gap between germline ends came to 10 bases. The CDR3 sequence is CASSYLVTANYGYTF. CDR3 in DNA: TGTGCCAGCAGTTACCTGGTGACAGCTAACTATGGCTACACCTTC.

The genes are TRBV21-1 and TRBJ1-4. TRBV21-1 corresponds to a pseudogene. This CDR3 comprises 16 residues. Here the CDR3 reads CASSKVRQRNNEKLFF. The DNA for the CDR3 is TGTGCCAGCAGCAAAGTTCGGCAGAGGAACAATGAAAAACTGTTTTTT.

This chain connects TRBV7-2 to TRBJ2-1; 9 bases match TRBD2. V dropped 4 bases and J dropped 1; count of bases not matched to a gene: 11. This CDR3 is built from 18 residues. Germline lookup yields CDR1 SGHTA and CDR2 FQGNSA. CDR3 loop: CASSSPLSGSDSYNEQFF. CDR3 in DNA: TGTGCCAGCAGCTCTCCCCTTAGCGGGAGCGATTCCTACAATGAGCAGTTCTTC.

The CDR3 coding sequence is TGTGCCAGCAGTGAAAAGAAGGGTGGGAACGAGCAGTACTTC. It translates to CASSEKKGGNEQYF. The rearrangement joins TRBV25-1 to TRBJ2-7; D not certain. Germline V CDR1 and CDR2: MGHDK, SYGVNS. V gave up 2 bases and J gave up 5 bases, with 13 bases separating them. This CDR3 region has 14 residues.

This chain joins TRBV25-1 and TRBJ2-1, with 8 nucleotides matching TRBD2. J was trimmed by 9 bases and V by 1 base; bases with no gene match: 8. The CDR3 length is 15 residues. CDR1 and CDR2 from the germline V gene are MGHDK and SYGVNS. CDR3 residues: CASSESGGASPEQFF. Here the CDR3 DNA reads TGTGCCAGCAGTGAATCGGGGGGGGCCTCTCCTGAGCAGTTCTTC.

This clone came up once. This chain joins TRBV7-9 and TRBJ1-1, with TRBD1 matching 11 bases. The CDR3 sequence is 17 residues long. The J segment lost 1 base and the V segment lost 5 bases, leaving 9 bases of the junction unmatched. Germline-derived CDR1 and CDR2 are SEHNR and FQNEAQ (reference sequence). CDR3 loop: CASSPDRGRRTNTEAFF. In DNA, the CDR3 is TGTGCCAGCAGCCCGGACAGGGGGCGAAGAACGAACACTGAAGCTTTCTTT.

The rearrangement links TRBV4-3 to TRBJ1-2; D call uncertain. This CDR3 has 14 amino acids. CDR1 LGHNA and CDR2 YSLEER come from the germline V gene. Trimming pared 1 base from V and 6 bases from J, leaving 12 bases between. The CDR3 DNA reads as TGCGCCAGCAGCCAAGGGAACTCCCCCGATGGCTACACCTTC. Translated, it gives CASSQGNSPDGYTF.

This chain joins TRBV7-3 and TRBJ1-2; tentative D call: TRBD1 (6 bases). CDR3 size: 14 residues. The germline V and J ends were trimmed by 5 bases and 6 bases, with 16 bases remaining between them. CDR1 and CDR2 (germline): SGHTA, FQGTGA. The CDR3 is CASSPNAGVNGYTF. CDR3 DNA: TGTGCCAGCAGCCCTAATGCAGGGGTGAATGGCTACACCTTC.

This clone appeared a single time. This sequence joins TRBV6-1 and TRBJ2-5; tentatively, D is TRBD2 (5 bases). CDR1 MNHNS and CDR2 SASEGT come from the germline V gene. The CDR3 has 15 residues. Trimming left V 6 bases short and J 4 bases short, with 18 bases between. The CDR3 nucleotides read TGTGCCAGCAGGAACCTCAGCCCGGAGGCAGAGACCCAGTACTTC. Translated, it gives CASRNLSPEAETQYF.

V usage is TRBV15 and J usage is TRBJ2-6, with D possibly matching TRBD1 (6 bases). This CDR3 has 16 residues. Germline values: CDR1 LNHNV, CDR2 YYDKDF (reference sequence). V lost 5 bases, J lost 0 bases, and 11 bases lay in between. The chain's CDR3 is CATSVRGDSGANVLTF. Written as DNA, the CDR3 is TGTGCCACCAGCGTCAGGGGTGACTCTGGGGCCAACGTCCTGACTTTC.

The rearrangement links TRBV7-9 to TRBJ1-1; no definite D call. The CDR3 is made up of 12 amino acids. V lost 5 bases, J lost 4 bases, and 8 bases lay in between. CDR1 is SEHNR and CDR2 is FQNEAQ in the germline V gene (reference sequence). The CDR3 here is CASSPQSTEAFF. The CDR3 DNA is TGTGCCAGCAGCCCTCAGTCCACTGAAGCTTTCTTT.

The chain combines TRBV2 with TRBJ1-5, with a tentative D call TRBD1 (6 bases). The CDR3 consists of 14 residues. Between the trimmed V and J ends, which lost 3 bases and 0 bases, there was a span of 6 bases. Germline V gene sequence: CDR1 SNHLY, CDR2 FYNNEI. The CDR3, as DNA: TGTGCCAGCAGTGAGGACAGTAGCAATCAGCCCCAGCATTTT. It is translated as CASSEDSSNQPQHF.

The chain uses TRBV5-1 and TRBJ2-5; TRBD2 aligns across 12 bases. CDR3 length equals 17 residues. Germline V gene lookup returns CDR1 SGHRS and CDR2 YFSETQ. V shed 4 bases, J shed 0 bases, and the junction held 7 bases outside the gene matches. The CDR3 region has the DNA TGCGCCAGCAGCCCAGGACTAGCGGGAAGGTACCAAGAGACCCAGTACTTC. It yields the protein CASSPGLAGRYQETQYF.

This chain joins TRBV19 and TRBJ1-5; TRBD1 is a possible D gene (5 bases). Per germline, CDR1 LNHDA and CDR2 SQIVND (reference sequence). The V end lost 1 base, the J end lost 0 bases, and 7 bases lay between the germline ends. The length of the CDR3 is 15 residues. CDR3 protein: CASSIVTASNQPQHF. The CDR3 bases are TGTGCCAGTAGTATAGTGACAGCTAGCAATCAGCCCCAGCATTTT. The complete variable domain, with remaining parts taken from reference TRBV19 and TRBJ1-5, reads DGGITQSPKYLFRKEGQNVTLSCEQNLNHDAMYWYRQDPGQGLRLIYYSQIVNDFQKGDIAEGYSVSREKKESFPLTVTSAQKNPTAFYLCASSIVTASNQPQHFGDGTRLSIL.

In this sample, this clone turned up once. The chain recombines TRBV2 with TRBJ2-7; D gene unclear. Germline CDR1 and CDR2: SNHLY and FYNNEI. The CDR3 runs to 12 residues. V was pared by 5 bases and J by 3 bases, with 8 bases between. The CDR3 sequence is CASSSDNYEQYF. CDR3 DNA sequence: TGTGCCAGCAGTTCTGACAACTACGAGCAGTACTTC.

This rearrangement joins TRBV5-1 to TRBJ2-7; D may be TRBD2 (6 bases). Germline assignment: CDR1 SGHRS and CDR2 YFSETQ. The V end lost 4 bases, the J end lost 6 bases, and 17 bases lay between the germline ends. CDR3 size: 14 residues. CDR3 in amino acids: CASSPGTPGSEQYF. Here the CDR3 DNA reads TGCGCCAGCAGCCCCGGGACTCCAGGGAGCGAGCAGTACTTC.

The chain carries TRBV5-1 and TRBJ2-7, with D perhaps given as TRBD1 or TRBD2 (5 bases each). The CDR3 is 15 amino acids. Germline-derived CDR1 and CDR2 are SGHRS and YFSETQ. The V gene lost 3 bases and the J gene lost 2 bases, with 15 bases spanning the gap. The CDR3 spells CASSSPGTPAYEQYF. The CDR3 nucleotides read TGCGCCAGCAGCTCGCCCGGGACGCCAGCCTACGAGCAGTACTTC.

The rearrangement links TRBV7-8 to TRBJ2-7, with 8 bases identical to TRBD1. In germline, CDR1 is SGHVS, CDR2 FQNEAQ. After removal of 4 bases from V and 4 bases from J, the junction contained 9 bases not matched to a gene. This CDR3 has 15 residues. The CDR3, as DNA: TGTGCCAGCAGCTCGATGGACAGGGAGAATTACGAGCAGTACTTC. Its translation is CASSSMDRENYEQYF.

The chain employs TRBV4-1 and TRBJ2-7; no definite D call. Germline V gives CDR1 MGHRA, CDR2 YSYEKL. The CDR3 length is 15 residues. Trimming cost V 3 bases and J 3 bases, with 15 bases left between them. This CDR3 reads CASSQAETGGYEQYF. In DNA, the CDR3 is TGCGCCAGCAGCCAGGCAGAAACGGGCGGCTACGAGCAGTACTTC.

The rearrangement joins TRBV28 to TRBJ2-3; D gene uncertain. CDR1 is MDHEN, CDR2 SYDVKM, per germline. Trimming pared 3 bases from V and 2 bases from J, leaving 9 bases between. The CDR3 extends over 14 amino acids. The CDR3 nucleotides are TGTGCCAGCAGTTTGTTATCGTACACAGATACGCAGTATTTT. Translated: CASSLLSYTDTQYF.

Here the CDR3 DNA reads TGTGCCAGCAGCTTATCCAGTGCCTACGAGCAGTACTTC. Translating gives CASSLSSAYEQYF. The V gene is TRBV11-3, the J gene TRBJ2-7; D call uncertain. The CDR3 totals 13 residues. CDR1 and CDR2 from the germline V gene are SGHNT and YENEEA. Trimming took off 2 bases at V and 2 bases at J, with 7 bases between the two ends.

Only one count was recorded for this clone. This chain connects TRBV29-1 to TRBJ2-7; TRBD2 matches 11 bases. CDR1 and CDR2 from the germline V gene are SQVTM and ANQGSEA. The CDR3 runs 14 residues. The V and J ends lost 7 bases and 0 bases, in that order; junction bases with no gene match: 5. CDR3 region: CSAGTSGPSYEQYF. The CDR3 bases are TGCAGCGCCGGGACTAGCGGACCCTCCTACGAGCAGTACTTC.

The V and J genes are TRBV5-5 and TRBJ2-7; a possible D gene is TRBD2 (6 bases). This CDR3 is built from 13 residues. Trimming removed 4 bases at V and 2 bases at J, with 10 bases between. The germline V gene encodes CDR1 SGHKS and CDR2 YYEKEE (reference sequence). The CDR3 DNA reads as TGTGCCAGCAGCCCAGGGACTGCCTACGAGCAGTACTTC. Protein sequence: CASSPGTAYEQYF.

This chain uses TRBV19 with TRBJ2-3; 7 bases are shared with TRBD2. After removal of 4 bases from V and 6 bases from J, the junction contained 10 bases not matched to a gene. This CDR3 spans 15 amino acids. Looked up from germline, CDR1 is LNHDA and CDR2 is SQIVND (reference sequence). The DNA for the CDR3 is TGTGCCAGTAGTAACAAGGGACTACCGGGGGATACGCAGTATTTT. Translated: CASSNKGLPGDTQYF.

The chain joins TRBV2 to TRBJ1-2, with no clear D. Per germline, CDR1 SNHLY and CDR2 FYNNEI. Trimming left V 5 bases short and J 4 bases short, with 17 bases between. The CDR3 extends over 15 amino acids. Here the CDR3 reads CASSPLLGGSYGYTF. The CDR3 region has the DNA TGTGCCAGCAGTCCCCTTTTGGGAGGGTCCTATGGCTACACCTTC.

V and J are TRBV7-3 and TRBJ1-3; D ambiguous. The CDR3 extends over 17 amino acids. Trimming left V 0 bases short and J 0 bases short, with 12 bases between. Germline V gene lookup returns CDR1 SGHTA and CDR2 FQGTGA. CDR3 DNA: TGTGCCAGCAGCTTAACCCCTTTGACGAGCTCTGGAAACACCATATATTTT. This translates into CASSLTPLTSSGNTIYF.

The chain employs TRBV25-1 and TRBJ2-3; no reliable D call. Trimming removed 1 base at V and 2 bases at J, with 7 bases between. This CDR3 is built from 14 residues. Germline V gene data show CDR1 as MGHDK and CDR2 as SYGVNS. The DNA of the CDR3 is TGTGCCAGCAGTGAATTACCCCCCACAGATACGCAGTATTTT. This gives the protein CASSELPPTDTQYF. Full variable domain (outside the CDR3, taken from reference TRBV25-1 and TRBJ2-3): EADIYQTPRYLVIGTGKKITLECSQTMGHDKMYWYQQDPGMELHLIHYSYGVNSTEKGDLSSESTVSRIRTEHFPLTLESARPSHTSQYLCASSELPPTDTQYFGPGTRLTVL.

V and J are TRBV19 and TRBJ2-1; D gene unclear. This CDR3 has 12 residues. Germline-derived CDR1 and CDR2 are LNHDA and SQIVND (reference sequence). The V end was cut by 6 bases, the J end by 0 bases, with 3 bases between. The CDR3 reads CASRNSYNEQFF. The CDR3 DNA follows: TGTGCCAGTAGAAACTCCTACAATGAGCAGTTCTTC.

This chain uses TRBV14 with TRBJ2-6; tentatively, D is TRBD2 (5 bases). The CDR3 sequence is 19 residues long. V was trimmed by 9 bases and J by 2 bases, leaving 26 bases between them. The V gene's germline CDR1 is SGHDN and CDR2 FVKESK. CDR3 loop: CARSLGAFLHFTGANVLTF. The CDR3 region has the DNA TGTGCCAGGTCCCTGGGAGCATTCCTGCACTTCACTGGGGCCAACGTCCTGACTTTC. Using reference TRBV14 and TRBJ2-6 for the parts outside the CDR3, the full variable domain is EAGVTQFPSHSVIEKGQTVTLRCDPISGHDNLYWYRRVMGKEIKFLLHFVKESKQDESGMPNNRFLAERTGGTYSTLKVQPAELEDSGVYFCARSLGAFLHFTGANVLTFGAGSRLTVL.

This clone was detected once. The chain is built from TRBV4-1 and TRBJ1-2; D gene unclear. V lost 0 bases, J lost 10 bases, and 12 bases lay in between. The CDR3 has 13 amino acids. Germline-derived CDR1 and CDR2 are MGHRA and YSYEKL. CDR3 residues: CASSQDLVKDYTF. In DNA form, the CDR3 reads TGCGCCAGCAGCCAAGATCTTGTCAAAGACTACACCTTC.

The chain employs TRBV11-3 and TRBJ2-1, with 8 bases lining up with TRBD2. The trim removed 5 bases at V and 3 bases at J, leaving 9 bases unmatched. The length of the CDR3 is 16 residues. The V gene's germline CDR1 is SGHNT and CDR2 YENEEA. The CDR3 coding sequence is TGTGCCAGCAGCCCACGGACTAGCCAGGACTACAATGAGCAGTTCTTC. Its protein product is CASSPRTSQDYNEQFF.